A single sample gave rise to the 4 T cell receptor beta chains below, sequenced in a study of cytomegalovirus exposure and HLA in healthy donors. The PCR used 60 Vbeta and 13 Jbeta primers. The assay was immunoSEQ multiplex PCR, and TCRdb's table has in-frame clones only and misses some. The sample records about 150,000 clones, roughly 70% being singletons. The material sequenced was PBMCs. The receptor set was obtained from a human donor in good health.

This chain uses TRBV10-3 with TRBJ2-3; TRBD2 agrees at 9 bases. Trimming removed 11 bases from V and 3 bases from J; junction bases left unmatched: 9. The CDR3 spans 14 residues. CDR1 and CDR2 (germline): ENHRY, SYGVKD. The CDR3 DNA is TGTGCCGCCGGGGCGGGAGGGCCGACAGATACGCAGTATTTT. Protein: CAAGAGGPTDTQYF.

V gene TRBV5-1 combines with J gene TRBJ2-2, with D perhaps TRBD2 (7 bases). The CDR3 runs 16 residues. The V end lost 2 bases, the J end lost 1 base, and 12 bases lay between the germline ends. The germline V gene encodes CDR1 SGHRS and CDR2 YFSETQ. Here the CDR3 DNA reads TGCGCCAGCAGCTTTAGGGGGGGACAGAACACCGGGGAGCTGTTTTTT. Protein sequence: CASSFRGGQNTGELFF.

The rearrangement uses TRBV10-1 and TRBJ2-3, with TRBD2 matching over 11 bases. The CDR3 consists of 16 residues. The germline gives CDR1 WNHNN, CDR2 SYGVQD (reference sequence). With 4 bases clipped from V and 0 bases from J, the junction kept 3 bases outside the gene matches. The CDR3: CASSAGTSGSTDTQYF. The CDR3 nucleotides read TGCGCCAGCAGTGCTGGGACTAGCGGTAGCACAGATACGCAGTATTTT.

This clone has a handful of counts. The V and J genes are TRBV9 and TRBJ2-5; TRBD2 matches 9 bases. The V gene end was trimmed by 3 bases and the J gene end by 4 bases; junction bases not matched to a gene: 19. The CDR3 runs 19 residues. Germline V lookup: CDR1 SGDLS, CDR2 YYNGEE. CDR3 coding DNA: TGTGCCAGCAGCGACCCTAAAGGAAAGCGGGAGGAGGTTCGAGAGACCCAGTACTTC. As protein: CASSDPKGKREEVRETQYF.